Listed below are T cell receptor beta chains from one sample, sequenced in a study of Ad26.COV2.S vaccination and SARS-CoV-2 variants. Method: immunoSEQ multiplex PCR; TCRdb's copy keeps in-frame clones and lacks some. Seen here are 450,000 to 550,000 clones, 70% to 90% observed once, and the top ten hold roughly 1.7%. Sequenced material: peripheral blood, taken in a trial of Ad26.COV2.S vaccine versus placebo. Every receptor here comes from a person aged 18-65 years who received the Ad26.COV2.S COVID-19 vaccine or a placebo. Each CDR3 is given with its conserved first and last residue. A D gene is named only where the DNA matches it firmly. Clone sizes are given selectively: once, few, many, or a class where the clone is expanded.

>TRBJ1-3|TRBD1|NA|TRBV11-2
TGTGCCAGCAGCCCGACAGGGACTGGAAACACCATATATTTT
CASSPTGTGNTIYF
>TRBJ2-1|NA|NA|TRBV7-6
TGTGCCACAGGGACCTACAATGAGCAGTTCTTC
CATGTYNEQFF
>TRBJ2-2|NA|NA|TRBV29-1
TGCAGCGTTGAAGGGGCCACAACCGGGGAGCTGTTTTTT
CSVEGATTGELFF
>TRBJ2-2|TRBD2|NA|TRBV5-1
TGCGCCAGCAGTTCTTCTAGCGGGGGGACCGGGGAGCTGTTTTTT
CASSSSSGGTGELFF
>TRBJ2-1|TRBD2|NA|TRBV14
TGTGCCAGCAGCCAATTCCGGGGGGGAGGCAATGAGCAGTTCTTC
CASSQFRGGGNEQFF
>TRBJ2-3|TRBD2|NA|TRBV18
TGTGCCAGCTCCCTACTAGCGGAGAGCACAGATACGCAGTATTTT
CASSLLAESTDTQYF
>TRBJ2-2|TRBD1|NA|TRBV24-1
TGTGCCACCAGTGGGTCAGGGGGCAACACCGGGGAGCTGTTTTTT
CATSGSGGNTGELFF
>TRBJ2-7|NA|NA|TRBV15
TGTGCCACCAGCAGAGAGCCCAGCTCCTACGAGCAGTACTTC
CATSREPSSYEQYF
>TRBJ2-2|NA|NA|TRBV24-1
TGTGCCACCAGTGACAGCCCGAACACCGGGGAGCTGTTTTTT
CATSDSPNTGELFF
>TRBJ2-7|NA|NA|TRBV28
TGTGCCAGCAGCCCCGCCGGCGGAGCTACCTACGAGCAGTACTTC
CASSPAGGATYEQYF
>TRBJ2-7|NA|NA|TRBV7-9
TGTGCCAGCAGCTTAGGCTTTGCGGGCCCGGGTTGGTACGAGCAGTACTTC
CASSLGFAGPGWYEQYF
>TRBJ1-1|NA|few|TRBV19
TGTGCCAGTAGTCCCGACCCGGGATGGGAGAACACTGAAGCTTTCTTT
CASSPDPGWENTEAFF
>TRBJ2-5|TRBD2|NA|TRBV10-2
TGCGCCAGCATTGGGCTAGCGGGACGGGGAGAGACCCAGTACTTC
CASIGLAGRGETQYF
>TRBJ2-1|TRBD2|NA|TRBV2
TGTGCCAGCAGTGTCCTAGCGGCATACTACAATGAGCAGTTCTTC
CASSVLAAYYNEQFF
>TRBJ1-2|NA|once|TRBV18
TGTGCCAGCTCATCGGACAAGAACTATGGCTACACCTTC
CASSSDKNYGYTF
>TRBJ1-2|NA|NA|TRBV30
TGTGCCTGGAGTGTCCGAAGGAGCCATGGCTACACCTTC
CAWSVRRSHGYTF
>TRBJ2-2|NA|NA|TRBV28
TGTGCCAGCAGTTTAGAGCCAGGGGTAGGCACCGGGGAGCTGTTTTTT
CASSLEPGVGTGELFF